The clone carrying this TCR beta chain was found a few times. Compared with germline, one end of the junction differs, possibly owing to a read error. These data originate in a study of T cells in Graves' hyperthyroidism and ophthalmopathy. These patients, aged 18 to 65, had recently diagnosed hyperthyroidism lasting under 2 months. It was RNA transcripts that yielded the amplified TCR beta CDR3 regions. The primer set for the first-round RT-PCR of the TCR CDR3 was HTBI. TCRdb re-derived calls from the multiplex PCR reads in MiXCR, one entry per CDR3 protein. The repertoire consists of 460,000 or so distinct CDR3 sequences, with around 14% occurring once and the leading ten covering over 15%. This CDR3 comprises 15 residues. Per germline, CDR1 SGDLS and CDR2 YYNGEE.

The rearrangement links TRBV9 to TRBJ2-5; 11 nucleotides align to TRBD1. The sequence derives from a woman between 18 and 29 years old with Graves' hyperthyroidism. Material: blood. DNA for the CDR3: TGTCCCAGCAGCGGCGGACAGGGGGCGCGTGGGACCCAGTACTTC. Translation gives CPSSGGQGARGTQYF.